This TCR beta chain was found in a study of cytomegalovirus exposure and HLA in healthy donors. In the PCR, 60 Vbeta and 13 Jbeta primers were used. This table comes from immunoSEQ multiplex PCR, and its TCRdb copy is limited to in-frame clones, with some not included. The table shows 140,000 to 150,000 clones, with around 10% occurring only once. The CDR3 totals 13 residues. Germline V gene data show CDR1 as LNHDA and CDR2 as SQIVND (reference sequence). Deletions cut 5 bases from V and 5 bases from J, with 12 bases between. In nominal health when sampled, donors likely had unrecorded immune exposures nonetheless.

The chain couples TRBV19 to TRBJ1-2; the D gene is possibly TRBD1 (6 bases). The sequenced sample was PBMCs. The TCR was taken from a male donor in good health and CMV-seronegative. For the CDR3, the DNA is TGTGCCAGTAGTTCCGGGACAACTTATGGCTACACCTTC. Translation: CASSSGTTYGYTF.